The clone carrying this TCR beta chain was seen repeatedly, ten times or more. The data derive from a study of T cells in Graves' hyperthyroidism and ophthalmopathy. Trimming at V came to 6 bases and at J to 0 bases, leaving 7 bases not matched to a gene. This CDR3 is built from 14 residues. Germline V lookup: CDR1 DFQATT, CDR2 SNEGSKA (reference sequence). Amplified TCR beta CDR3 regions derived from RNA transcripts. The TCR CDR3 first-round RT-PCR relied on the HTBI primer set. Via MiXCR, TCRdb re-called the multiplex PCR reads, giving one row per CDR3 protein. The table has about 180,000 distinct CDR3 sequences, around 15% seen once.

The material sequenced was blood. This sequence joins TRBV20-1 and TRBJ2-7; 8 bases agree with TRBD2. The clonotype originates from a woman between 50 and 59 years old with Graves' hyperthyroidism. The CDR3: CSATRGALSYEQYF. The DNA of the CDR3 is TGCAGTGCCACGCGGGGGGCCCTCTCCTACGAGCAGTACTTC.